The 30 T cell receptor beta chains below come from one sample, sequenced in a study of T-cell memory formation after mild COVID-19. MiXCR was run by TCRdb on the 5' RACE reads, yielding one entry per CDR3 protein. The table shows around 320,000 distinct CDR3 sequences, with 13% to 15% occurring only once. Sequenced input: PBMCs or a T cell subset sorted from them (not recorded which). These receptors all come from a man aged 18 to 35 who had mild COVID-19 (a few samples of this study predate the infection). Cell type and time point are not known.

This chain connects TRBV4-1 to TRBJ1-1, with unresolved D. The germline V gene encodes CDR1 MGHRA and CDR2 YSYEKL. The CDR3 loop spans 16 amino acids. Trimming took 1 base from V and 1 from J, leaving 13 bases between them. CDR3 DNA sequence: TGCGCCAGCAGCCAAGGGATGTGGGAGGGGAACACTGAAGCTTTCTTT. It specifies CASSQGMWEGNTEAFF.

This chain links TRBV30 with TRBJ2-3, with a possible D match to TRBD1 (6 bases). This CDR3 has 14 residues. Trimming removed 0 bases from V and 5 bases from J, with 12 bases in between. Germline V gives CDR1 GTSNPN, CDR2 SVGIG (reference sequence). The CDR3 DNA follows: TGTGCCTGGAGTGTACAGGGATTCAGAGATACGCAGTATTTT. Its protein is CAWSVQGFRDTQYF.

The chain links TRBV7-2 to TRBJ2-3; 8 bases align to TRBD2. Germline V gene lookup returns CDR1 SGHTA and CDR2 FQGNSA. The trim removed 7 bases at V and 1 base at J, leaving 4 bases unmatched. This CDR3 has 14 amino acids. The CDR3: CASTSGGGTDTQYF. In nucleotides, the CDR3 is TGTGCCAGCACCTCGGGAGGGGGCACAGATACGCAGTATTTT.

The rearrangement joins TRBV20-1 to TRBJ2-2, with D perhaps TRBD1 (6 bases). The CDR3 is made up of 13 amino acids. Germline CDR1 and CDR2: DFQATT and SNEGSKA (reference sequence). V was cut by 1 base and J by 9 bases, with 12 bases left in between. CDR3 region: CSARVSRGRELFF. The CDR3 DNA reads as TGCAGTGCTAGAGTGTCCAGGGGCCGGGAGCTGTTTTTT.

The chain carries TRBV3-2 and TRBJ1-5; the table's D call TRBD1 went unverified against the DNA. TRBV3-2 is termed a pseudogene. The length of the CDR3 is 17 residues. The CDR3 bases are TGTGCCAGCAGCCGGGACAGCGCAAGTATAGCAAATCAGCCCCAGCATTTT. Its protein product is CASSRDSASIANQPQHF.

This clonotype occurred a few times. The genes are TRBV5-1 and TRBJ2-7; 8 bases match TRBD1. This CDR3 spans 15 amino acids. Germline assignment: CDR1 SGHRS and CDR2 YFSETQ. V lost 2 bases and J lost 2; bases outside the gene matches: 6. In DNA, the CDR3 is TGCGCCAGCAGCTTCTCAGGGGGCGAAACCTACGAGCAGTACTTC. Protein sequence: CASSFSGGETYEQYF.

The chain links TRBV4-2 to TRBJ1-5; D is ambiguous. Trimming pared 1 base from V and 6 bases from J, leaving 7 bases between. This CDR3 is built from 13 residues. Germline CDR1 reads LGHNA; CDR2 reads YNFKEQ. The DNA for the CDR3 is TGTGCCAGCAGCCAAGGGGTAATTCAGCCCCAGCATTTT. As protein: CASSQGVIQPQHF.

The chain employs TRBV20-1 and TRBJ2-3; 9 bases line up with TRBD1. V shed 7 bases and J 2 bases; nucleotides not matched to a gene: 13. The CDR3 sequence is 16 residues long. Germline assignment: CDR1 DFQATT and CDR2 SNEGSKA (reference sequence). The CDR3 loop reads CSGAGAGTGFTDTQYF. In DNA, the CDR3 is TGCAGTGGGGCGGGAGCCGGGACAGGGTTCACAGATACGCAGTATTTT.

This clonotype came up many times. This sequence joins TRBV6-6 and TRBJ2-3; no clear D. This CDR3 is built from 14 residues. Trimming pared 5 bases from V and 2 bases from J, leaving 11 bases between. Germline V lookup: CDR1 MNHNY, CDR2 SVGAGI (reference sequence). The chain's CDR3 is CASSPITLTDTQYF. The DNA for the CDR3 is TGTGCCAGCAGTCCGATTACCCTCACAGATACGCAGTATTTT.

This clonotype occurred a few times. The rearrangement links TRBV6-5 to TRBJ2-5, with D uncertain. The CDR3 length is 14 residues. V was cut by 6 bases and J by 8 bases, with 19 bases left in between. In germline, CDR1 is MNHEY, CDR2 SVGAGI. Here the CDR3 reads CASRKSRLLGTQYF. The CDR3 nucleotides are TGTGCCAGCAGAAAGAGCCGACTCTTGGGAACCCAGTACTTC.

CDR3 amino acids: CASSGPGQGNTEAFF. As DNA, the CDR3 is TGCGCCAGCAGCGGACCGGGACAGGGGAATACTGAAGCTTTCTTT. This chain links TRBV5-1 with TRBJ1-1, with 10 bases aligning to TRBD1. Germline V gene sequence: CDR1 SGHRS, CDR2 YFSETQ. The J segment lost 5 bases and the V segment lost 4 bases, leaving 8 bases of the junction unmatched. This CDR3 contains 15 residues.

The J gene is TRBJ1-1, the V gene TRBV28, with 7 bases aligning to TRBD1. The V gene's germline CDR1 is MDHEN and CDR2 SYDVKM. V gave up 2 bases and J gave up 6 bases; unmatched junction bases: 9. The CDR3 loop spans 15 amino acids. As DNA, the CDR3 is TGTGCCAGCAGTTTACCGACAGGGATGAGCGCTGAAGCTTTCTTT. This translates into CASSLPTGMSAEAFF.

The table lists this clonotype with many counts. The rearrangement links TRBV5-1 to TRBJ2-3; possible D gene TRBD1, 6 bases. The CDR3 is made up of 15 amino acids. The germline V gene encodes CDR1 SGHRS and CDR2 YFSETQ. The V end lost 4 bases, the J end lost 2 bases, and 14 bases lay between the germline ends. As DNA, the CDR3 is TGCGCCAGCAGCAGACGAGGGGGTCCCACAGATACGCAGTATTTT. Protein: CASSRRGGPTDTQYF. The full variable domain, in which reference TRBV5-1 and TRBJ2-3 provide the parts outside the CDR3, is KAGVTQTPRYLIKTRGQQVTLSCSPISGHRSVSWYQQTPGQGLQFLFEYFSETQRNKGNFPGRFSGRQFSNSRSEMNVSTLELGDSALYLCASSRRGGPTDTQYFGPGTRLTVL.

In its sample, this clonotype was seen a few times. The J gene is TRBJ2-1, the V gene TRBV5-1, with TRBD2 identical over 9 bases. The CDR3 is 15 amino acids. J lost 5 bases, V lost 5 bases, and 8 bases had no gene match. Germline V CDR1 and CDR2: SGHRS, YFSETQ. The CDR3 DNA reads TGCGCCAGCAGTCTGCTAGCGGGGTCACACAATGAGCAGTTCTTC. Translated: CASSLLAGSHNEQFF.

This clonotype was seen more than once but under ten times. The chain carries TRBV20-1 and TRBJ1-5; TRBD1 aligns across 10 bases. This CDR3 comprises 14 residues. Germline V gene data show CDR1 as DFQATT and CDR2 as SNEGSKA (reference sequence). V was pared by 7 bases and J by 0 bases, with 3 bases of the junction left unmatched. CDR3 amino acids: CSVGTGASNQPQHF. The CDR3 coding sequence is TGCAGTGTTGGGACAGGGGCTAGCAATCAGCCCCAGCATTTT.

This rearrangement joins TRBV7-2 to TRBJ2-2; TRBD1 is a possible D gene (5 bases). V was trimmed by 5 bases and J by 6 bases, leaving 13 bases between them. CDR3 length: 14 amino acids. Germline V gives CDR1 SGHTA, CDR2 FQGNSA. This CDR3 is CASSLGPQAGELFF. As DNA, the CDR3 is TGTGCCAGCAGCCTGGGGCCGCAAGCCGGGGAGCTGTTTTTT.

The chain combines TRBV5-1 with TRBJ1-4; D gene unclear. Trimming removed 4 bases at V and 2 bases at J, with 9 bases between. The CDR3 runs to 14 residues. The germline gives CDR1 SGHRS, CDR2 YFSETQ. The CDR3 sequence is CASSPLTTNEKLFF. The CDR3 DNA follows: TGCGCCAGCAGCCCGTTGACTACTAATGAAAAACTGTTTTTT.

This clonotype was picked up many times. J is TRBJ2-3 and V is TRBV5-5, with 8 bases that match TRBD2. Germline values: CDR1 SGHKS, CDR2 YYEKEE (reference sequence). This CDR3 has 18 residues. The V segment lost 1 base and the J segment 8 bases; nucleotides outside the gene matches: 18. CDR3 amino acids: CASSLQATRLASSGTQYF. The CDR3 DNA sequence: TGTGCCAGCAGCTTGCAGGCAACCCGACTAGCGTCCTCGGGTACGCAGTATTTT.

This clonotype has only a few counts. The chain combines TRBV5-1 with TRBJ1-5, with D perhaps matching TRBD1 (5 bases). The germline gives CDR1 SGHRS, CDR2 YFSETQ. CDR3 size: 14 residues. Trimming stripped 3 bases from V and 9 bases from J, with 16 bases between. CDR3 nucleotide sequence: TGCGCCAGCAGCTCGGGGGACGCACGCTCGCCCCAGCATTTT. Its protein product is CASSSGDARSPQHF.

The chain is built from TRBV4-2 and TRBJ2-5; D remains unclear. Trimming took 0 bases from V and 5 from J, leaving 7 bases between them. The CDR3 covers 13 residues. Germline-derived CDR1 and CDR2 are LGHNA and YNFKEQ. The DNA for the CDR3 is TGTGCCAGCAGCCAAGAGGCCCCTGAGACCCAGTACTTC. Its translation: CASSQEAPETQYF.

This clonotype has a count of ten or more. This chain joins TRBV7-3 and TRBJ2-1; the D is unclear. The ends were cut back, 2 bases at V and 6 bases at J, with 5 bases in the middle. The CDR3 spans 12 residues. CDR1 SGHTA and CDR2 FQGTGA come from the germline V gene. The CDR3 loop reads CASSLDGNEQFF. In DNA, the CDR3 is TGTGCCAGCAGCTTAGACGGCAATGAGCAGTTCTTC.

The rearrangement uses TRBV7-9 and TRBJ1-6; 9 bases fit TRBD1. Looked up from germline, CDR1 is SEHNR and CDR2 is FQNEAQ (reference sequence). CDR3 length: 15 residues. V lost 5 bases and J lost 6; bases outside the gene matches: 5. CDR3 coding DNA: TGTGCCAGCAGCCTCCGGGACAGGGCTAATTCACCCCTCCACTTT. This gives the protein CASSLRDRANSPLHF.

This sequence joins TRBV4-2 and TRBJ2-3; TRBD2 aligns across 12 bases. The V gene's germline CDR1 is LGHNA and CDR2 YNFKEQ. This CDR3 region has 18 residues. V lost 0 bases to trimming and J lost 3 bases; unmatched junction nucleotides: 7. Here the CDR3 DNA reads TGTGCCAGCAGCCAAGAAGTACCTAGCGGGGGGGAAACAGATACGCAGTATTTT. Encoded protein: CASSQEVPSGGETDTQYF.

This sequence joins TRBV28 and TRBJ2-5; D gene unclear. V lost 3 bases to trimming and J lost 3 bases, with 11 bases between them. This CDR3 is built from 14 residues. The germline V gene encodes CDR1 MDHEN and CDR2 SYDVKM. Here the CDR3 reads CASSFWRRKETQYF. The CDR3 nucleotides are TGTGCCAGCAGTTTTTGGCGCAGGAAAGAGACCCAGTACTTC.

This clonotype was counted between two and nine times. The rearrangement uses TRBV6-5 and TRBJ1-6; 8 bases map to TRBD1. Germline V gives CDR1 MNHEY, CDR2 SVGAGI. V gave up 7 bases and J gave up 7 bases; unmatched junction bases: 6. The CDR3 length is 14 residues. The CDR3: CASTGQGRNSPLHF. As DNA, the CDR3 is TGTGCCAGCACCGGACAGGGCAGGAATTCACCCCTCCACTTT.

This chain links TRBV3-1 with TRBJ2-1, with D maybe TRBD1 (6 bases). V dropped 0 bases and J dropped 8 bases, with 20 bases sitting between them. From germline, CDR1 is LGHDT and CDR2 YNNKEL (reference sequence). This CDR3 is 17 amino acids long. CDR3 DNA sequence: TGTGCCAGCAGCCAAGATTTGGTAGGGTACAGGGTCGATGAGCAGTTCTTC. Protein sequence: CASSQDLVGYRVDEQFF.

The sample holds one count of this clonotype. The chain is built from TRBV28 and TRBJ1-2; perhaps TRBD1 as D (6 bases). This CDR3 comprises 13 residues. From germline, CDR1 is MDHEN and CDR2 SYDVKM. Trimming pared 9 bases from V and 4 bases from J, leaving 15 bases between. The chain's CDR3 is CASRRGISYGYTF. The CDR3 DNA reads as TGTGCCAGTCGTAGGGGGATCAGCTATGGCTACACCTTC.

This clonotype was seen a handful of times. This CDR3 is CASSQDHRPADTQYF. In nucleotides, the CDR3 is TGCGCCAGCAGCCAAGATCACAGGCCCGCAGATACGCAGTATTTT. The genes are TRBV4-3 and TRBJ2-3, with a tentative D call TRBD1 (5 bases). The CDR3 has 15 amino acids. CDR1 is LGHNA, CDR2 YSLEER, per germline. The V and J ends lost 0 bases and 4 bases respectively, with 11 bases between them.

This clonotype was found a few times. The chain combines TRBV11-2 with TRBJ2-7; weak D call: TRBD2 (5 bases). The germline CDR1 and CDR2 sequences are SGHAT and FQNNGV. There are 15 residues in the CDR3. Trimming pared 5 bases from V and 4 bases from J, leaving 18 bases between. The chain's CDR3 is CASSLNSGLLYEQYV. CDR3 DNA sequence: TGTGCCAGCAGCCTAAATTCGGGATTACTGTACGAGCAGTACGTC.

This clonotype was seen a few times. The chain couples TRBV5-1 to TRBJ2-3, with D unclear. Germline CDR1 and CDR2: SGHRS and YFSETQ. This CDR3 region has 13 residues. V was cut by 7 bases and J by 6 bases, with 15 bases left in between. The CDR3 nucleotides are TGCGCCAGCCGCTCCGGGCTGGGGGATACGCAGTATTTT. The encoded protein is CASRSGLGDTQYF.